This T cell receptor beta chain was obtained from a study of identical twins (dated by TCRdb to the mid-2010s). Study-wide context: To test whether fetal clonotypes persist, the study used deep sequencing on TCR alpha and beta repertoires from monozygotic twins, unrelated adults of various ages, and cord blood. To rule out contamination, replicate twin experiments were performed at different times with different library preparation protocols.

With respect to this clonotype: Its specific antigen is unknown. The record has no base qualities; no much larger clone is one base away.

CDR1 SGHRS and CDR2 YFSETQ are derived from the germline V gene. The CDR3 covers 16 residues, taking in both the cysteine and the phenylalanine. Of all the DNA, just the CDR3 is kept, 48 bases in frame from base 1. A distance of 20 bases separates the germline ends of V and J, which lose 0 bases and 8 bases respectively. Library generation was performed with 5' RACE. Sequencing relied on an Illumina HiSeq 2000. A universal primer binding site was added through template switching, and the final cDNA carried a unique molecular identifier so that TCR cDNA molecules could be counted accurately. Specific primers in the conserved constant-segment region were used to synthesize first-strand cDNA for the TCR alpha and beta chains. To control for contamination, each cDNA library was double barcoded with a SMART-Mk sample barcode plus Illumina barcodes. TruSeq adapter sequences and Illumina sample barcodes were added in two successive PCR steps. Sequencing of the TCR alpha and beta cDNA libraries was done on the Illumina HiSeq platform using custom primers. In the authors' own workflow: MiGEC was used to process raw reads and extract unique molecular identifiers, and MiXCR was used to find CDR3 positions. For each individual, recombination models were inferred using an EM algorithm with the repgenHMM and IGoR tools. Shared clonotype analysis was performed with the tcR package in R, normalizing sharing by the product of cloneset sizes. To study raw recombination without the effects of thymic and clonal selection, out-of-frame nonproductive sequences were analyzed. In TCRdb, the public reads were trimmed at Q25 with fastp and aligned with MiXCR, with productive beta chains retained. Records with the same CDR3 protein are collapsed into one entry carrying the most frequent genes and DNA. None of the V and J calls come from the authors' own analysis; TCRdb made them. The sample table shows some 900,000 distinct CDR3 sequences, and roughly an eighth are seen once. The biggest ten clones account for roughly 1.5% of the sample.

Study-wide conclusions, independent of this receptor: Compared with coincidental sharing between unrelated individuals, an excess of low generation-probability sequences was observed among out-of-frame TCR alpha sequences shared between twins. A weaker excess of twin sharing was found in beta out-of-frame sequences because the signal-to-noise ratio was lowered by fewer shared sequences. Recombination models systematically underestimated out-of-frame TCR alpha sharing in monozygotic twins but agreed with sharing between unrelated individuals. Zero-insertion analyses could be partly confounded by invariant T cells such as MAIT and iNKT, although diverse VJ usage argued against such confounding for most clonotypes. Conclusions relied on cross-sectional statistical analysis, since the same donors could not be followed over many years. Fewer insertions were carried by abundant cord blood beta clonotypes; a weaker similar trend was observed in young adult naive repertoires, while no such trend was observed in memory repertoires.

Every donor was a healthy Caucasian. The twin cohort comprised three pairs of female monozygotic twins, all aged roughly 18 to 30 years. RNA for TCR libraries was isolated from peripheral blood mononuclear cells. A further study also used this sample, focusing on yellow fever vaccine responses in identical twins. Reported in the second study: According to the authors, the vaccine-induced T cell response in identical twins seemed to be partly convergent and partly specific to each individual. In identical twins, the study followed T cell clones that responded to the vaccine with precision.

This chain joins TRBV5-1 to TRBJ1-2, with a tentative D gene TRBD1 over 6 matching bases. The sequencing input was PBMCs. This sequence originates from a woman under 30 in good health. The DNA is as follows: TGCGCCAGCAGCTTGGCCGAGGGGACACTACAAAAAGGCTACACCTTC. It specifies CASSLAEGTLQKGYTF.